These T cell receptor beta chains were read from a single sample in a study of T-cell memory formation after mild COVID-19. TCRdb reanalysed the 5' RACE reads using MiXCR and keeps one entry per CDR3 protein. Here the sample spans about 610,000 distinct CDR3 sequences, approximately 15% being singletons. Sequencing was done on a sample of PBMCs or a T cell subset sorted from them (not recorded which). The source is an adult woman who had mild COVID-19 (a few samples of this study predate the infection). Cell type and time point are not known. The CDR3 runs from the conserved cysteine through the conserved F or W. A D gene is named only where the DNA matches it firmly. The size entry is marked missing in some rows and otherwise reads once, few, many or a size class.

D gene | J gene | V gene | clone size | CDR3 DNA | CDR3 protein
- | TRBJ2-7 | TRBV5-6 | few | TGTGCCAGCAGCCGGGAACAGGGCTACGAGCAGTACTTC | CASSREQGYEQYF
TRBD1 | TRBJ2-2 | TRBV10-3 | - | TGTGCCATCGGAGACGCCCAGGGGGCAACCGGGGAGCTGTTTTTT | CAIGDAQGATGELFF
- | TRBJ1-1 | TRBV5-1 | few | TGCGCCAGCAGCGGTACAGGGATAAACACTGAAGCTTTCTTT | CASSGTGINTEAFF
- | TRBJ1-3 | TRBV12-3/TRBV12-4 | - | TGTGCCAGCAGTTTAGGTGGAATCAAGGGGGGACATAGTTCTGGAAACACCATATATTTT | CASSLGGIKGGHSSGNTIYF
- | TRBJ2-2 | TRBV10-3 | few | TGTGCCATCAGTGAACGGGAGAGTTACACCGGGGAGCTGTTTTTT | CAISERESYTGELFF
- | TRBJ1-4 | TRBV20-1 | - | TGCAGTGCTAGTTGGTCCCGCCGATTTAATGAAAAACTGTTTTTT | CSASWSRRFNEKLFF
TRBD1 | TRBJ2-5 | TRBV7-8 | few | TGTGCCAGCAGCTTCTGGACAGGGCGCCAAGAGACCCAGTACTTC | CASSFWTGRQETQYF
TRBD2 | TRBJ2-1 | TRBV5-1 | once | TGCGCCAGCAGCCAGCCCACCCTAGCGGCGAGCTCCTACAATGAGCAGTTCTTC | CASSQPTLAASSYNEQFF
- | TRBJ1-2 | TRBV7-9 | few | TGTGCCAGCAGCTTAAACGGCCCGAACTATGGCTACACCTTC | CASSLNGPNYGYTF
TRBD1 | TRBJ1-1 | TRBV6-2/TRBV6-3 | once | TGTGCCAGCAGCGCCACTCGACAGGGAACTGAAGCTTTCTTT | CASSATRQGTEAFF
TRBD2 | TRBJ2-1 | TRBV23-1 | few | TGCGCCAGCAGTCAACCTCTAGCGGGAGGTTACAATGAGCAGTTCTTC | CASSQPLAGGYNEQFF
- | TRBJ2-5 | TRBV7-9 | few | TGTGCCAGCAGCCCAACTTTGTCGGGCCAAGAGACCCAGTACTTC | CASSPTLSGQETQYF
- | TRBJ1-5 | TRBV7-9 | many | TGTGCCAGCAGCTTCGGGAATAGCAATCAGCCCCAGCATTTT | CASSFGNSNQPQHF
TRBD2 | TRBJ2-2 | TRBV4-1 | - | TGCGCCAGCAGCCACATAGGGGAGGGACCGAACACCGGGGAGCTGTTTTTT | CASSHIGEGPNTGELFF
- | TRBJ2-3 | TRBV5-1 | - | TGCGCCAGCAGCTTGGGTGGGAGTGGGGCAGATACGCAGTATTTT | CASSLGGSGADTQYF
- | TRBJ2-7 | TRBV27 | many | TGTGCCAGCAGCCTCCTTATTAGCTACGAGCAGTACTTC | CASSLLISYEQYF
- | TRBJ2-7 | TRBV5-4 | - | TGTGCCAGCAGCTCCAAGGGTGGATCCTACGAGCAGTACTTC | CASSSKGGSYEQYF
TRBD1 | TRBJ1-1 | TRBV4-2 | - | TGTGCCAGCAGCCAGATATGGACAGGGGGTACTGAAGCTTTCTTT | CASSQIWTGGTEAFF
- | TRBJ1-1 | TRBV3-1 | few | TGTGCCAGCAGCCAAGATTTAGGTAGACAGCAGGAAGCTTTCTTT | CASSQDLGRQQEAFF
- | TRBJ1-6 | TRBV15 | few | TGTGCCACCAGCAGAGATCCCTCTGGAACATGGGAGAATTCACCCCTCCACTTT | CATSRDPSGTWENSPLHF
- | TRBJ2-3 | TRBV6-6 | few | TGTGCCAGCAGTTACCCCATCTACCGGGACACCAGGCCCTACACAGATACGCAGTATTTT | CASSYPIYRDTRPYTDTQYF
TRBD2 | TRBJ2-3 | TRBV23-1 | - | TGCGCCAGCAGGCGGGGAGGGCTTACAGATACGCAGTATTTT | CASRRGGLTDTQYF
TRBD1 | TRBJ2-5 | TRBV14 | - | TGTGCCAGCAGCAAATCCGGGACAGGGATCCAAGAGACCCAGTACTTC | CASSKSGTGIQETQYF
TRBD2 | TRBJ2-5 | TRBV18 | - | TGTGCCAGCTCACCAGACCTAGCGGGAGTAACGGGAGAGACCCAGTACTTC | CASSPDLAGVTGETQYF
- | TRBJ2-1 | TRBV19 | - | TGTGCCAGTAGTATGGGATCGAGCTCCTACAATGAGCAGTTCTTC | CASSMGSSSYNEQFF
- | TRBJ2-5 | TRBV12-3/TRBV12-4 | - | TGTGCCAGCAGTTTAGTACGTGGAACAGGGAGTGAGTGGGAGACCCAGTACTTC | CASSLVRGTGSEWETQYF
TRBD2 | TRBJ2-1 | TRBV12-3/TRBV12-4 | - | TGTGCCAGCAGGGCGACGGGACTAGGGGGTGAGCAGTTCTTC | CASRATGLGGEQFF
TRBD1 | TRBJ2-3 | TRBV7-9 | - | TGTGCCAGCAGCAGAGGGACAGGGGCAGAGGGAGATACGCAGTATTTT | CASSRGTGAEGDTQYF
- | TRBJ2-1 | TRBV6-5 | - | TGTGCCAGCAGTACCCTCCTAGCGCTTGAGCAGTTCTTC | CASSTLLALEQFF
- | TRBJ2-5 | TRBV5-1 | many | TGTGCCAGCAGCTTAGGCGGGGGCCGTGAGACCCAGTACTTC | CASSLGGGRETQYF
- | TRBJ1-4 | TRBV2 | - | TGTGCCAGCAATGGAGCAGCGTCGGAAAATGAAAAACTGTTTTTT | CASNGAASENEKLFF
TRBD1 | TRBJ1-5 | TRBV10-3 | few | TGTGCCATCAGTGGGACAGGAGCAGGTCAGCCCCAGCATTTT | CAISGTGAGQPQHF
TRBD1 | TRBJ1-6 | TRBV6-5 | - | TGTGCCAGCAGTTACATGGACAGGGATGATTCACCCCTCCACTTT | CASSYMDRDDSPLHF
- | TRBJ2-6 | TRBV7-3 | - | TGTGCCAGCAGCCCAAGACAGGGGAGGGCTGGGGCCAACGTCCTGACTTTC | CASSPRQGRAGANVLTF
- | TRBJ2-1 | TRBV7-3 | - | TGTGCCAGCAGCTCATTAGGGGTGGGCACTTACAATGAGCAGTTCTTC | CASSSLGVGTYNEQFF
TRBD1 | TRBJ1-2 | TRBV5-5 | few | TGTGCCAGCAGCGCCCCGGGACAGACTTATGGCTACACCTTC | CASSAPGQTYGYTF
- | TRBJ2-6 | TRBV7-9 | few | TGTGCCAGCAGCTCCCCGACAGGTTCGGCGGCTGGGGCCAACGTCCTGACTTTC | CASSSPTGSAAGANVLTF
TRBD2 | TRBJ2-1 | TRBV7-2 | - | TGTGCCAGCAGCCCGCCAGGACTAGCGGTTGTCCATGAGCAGTTCTTC | CASSPPGLAVVHEQFF
- | TRBJ2-2 | TRBV7-8 | many | TGTGCCAGCAGCTCGACAGCTAACACCGGGGAGCTGTTTTTT | CASSSTANTGELFF
- | TRBJ1-1 | TRBV29-1 | - | TGCAGCGTTGTAGTCCCGAACACTGAAGCTTTCTTT | CSVVVPNTEAFF
TRBD1 | TRBJ2-5 | TRBV7-9 | few | TGTGCCAGCAGCTTTGGGACAGCCTACCAAGAGACCCAGTACTTC | CASSFGTAYQETQYF
- | TRBJ2-7 | TRBV21-1 | few | TGTGCCAGCACCACCTTTTTCCGGCAGCCGGACTACGAGCAGTACTTC | CASTTFFRQPDYEQYF
TRBD2 | TRBJ2-7 | TRBV9 | few | TGTGCCAGCAGCGTAGGGGGTACCCTAGCGGGTCTTTACGAGCAGTACTTC | CASSVGGTLAGLYEQYF